This T cell receptor beta chain comes out of a study of T cell responses to AZD1222 COVID-19 vaccine. Assay: immunoSEQ multiplex PCR; the TCRdb copy retains only in-frame clones and omits some. The top ten clones hold about 3% of a sample with around 78,000 clones, around four fifths of them seen once. Per the germline V gene, CDR1 is SGHKS and CDR2 is YYEKEE (reference sequence). Deletions cut 0 bases from V and 4 bases from J, with 22 bases between. The CDR3 spans 18 residues. Study-wide findings and caveats: Repertoire samples came only from after the peak T cell response. Baseline seropositives among AZD1222 recipients totaled only five or six.

As concerns this clone: What it binds is unknown.

This TCR was recovered from an adult in good health. This specimen was peripheral blood, taken on day 0 of AZD1222 vaccination. The chain employs TRBV5-5 and TRBJ1-2; D call uncertain. CDR3: CASSLEDTKNYLGYGYTF. The CDR3 bases are TGTGCCAGCAGCTTGGAAGATACCAAAAACTACCTCGGCTATGGCTACACCTTC.